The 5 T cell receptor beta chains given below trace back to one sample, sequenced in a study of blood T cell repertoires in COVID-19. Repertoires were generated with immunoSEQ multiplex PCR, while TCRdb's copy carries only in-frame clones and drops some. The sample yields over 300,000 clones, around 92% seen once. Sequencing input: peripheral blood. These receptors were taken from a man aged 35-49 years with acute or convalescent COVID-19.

The CDR3 coding sequence is TGTGCCAGCAGTTACTCTACAGGGGACTACGAGCAGTACTTC. It translates to CASSYSTGDYEQYF. This rearrangement joins TRBV6-2 or TRBV6-3 to TRBJ2-7, with 7 bases fitting TRBD1. Germline lookup yields CDR1 MNHEY and CDR2 SVGEGT. The CDR3 runs 14 residues. V lost 0 bases to trimming and J lost 3 bases; unmatched junction nucleotides: 2.

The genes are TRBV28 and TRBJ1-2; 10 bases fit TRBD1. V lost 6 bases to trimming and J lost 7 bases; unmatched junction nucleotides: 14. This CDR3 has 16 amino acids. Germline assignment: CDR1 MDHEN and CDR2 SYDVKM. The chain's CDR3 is CASSFGWSGQGSGYTF. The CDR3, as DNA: TGTGCCAGCAGCTTTGGGTGGTCGGGACAGGGGTCTGGCTACACCTTC.

CDR3 coding DNA: TGTGCCAGCAGTAGACAGGGGAACAATCAGCCCCAGCATTTT. It translates to CASSRQGNNQPQHF. V usage is TRBV27 and J usage is TRBJ1-5; 8 bases agree with TRBD1. The germline gives CDR1 MNHEY, CDR2 SMNVEV (reference sequence). The CDR3 spans 14 residues. V was clipped by 5 bases and J by 3 bases; unmatched bases: 3.

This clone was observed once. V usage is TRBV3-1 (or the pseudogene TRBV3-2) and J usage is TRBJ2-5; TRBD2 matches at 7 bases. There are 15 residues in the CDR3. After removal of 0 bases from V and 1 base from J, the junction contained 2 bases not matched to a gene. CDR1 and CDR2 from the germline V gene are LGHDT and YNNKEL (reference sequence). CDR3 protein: CASSQDGRGQETQYF. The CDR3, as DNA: TGTGCCAGCAGCCAAGATGGGAGGGGCCAAGAGACCCAGTACTTC.

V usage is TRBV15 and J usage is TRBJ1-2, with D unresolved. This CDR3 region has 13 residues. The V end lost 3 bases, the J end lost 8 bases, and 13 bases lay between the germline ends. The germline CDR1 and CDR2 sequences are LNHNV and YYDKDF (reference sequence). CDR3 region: CATSSSRPGGYTF. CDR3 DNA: TGTGCCACCAGCAGCTCCCGCCCCGGGGGCTACACCTTC.